The 23 T cell receptor beta chains reported below all come from one sample, sequenced in a study of blood T cell repertoires in COVID-19. Sequencing used immunoSEQ multiplex PCR; TCRdb keeps in-frame clones, though not all of them. The table has roughly 200,000 clones, over 70% seen once. Sequencing was carried out using peripheral blood. All receptors derive from a man aged 40-49 years with active or convalescent COVID-19.

This clone came up a few times. This sequence joins TRBV15 and TRBJ2-1, with D perhaps TRBD1 (5 bases). Germline lookup yields CDR1 LNHNV and CDR2 YYDKDF (reference sequence). Trimming took 6 bases from V and 9 from J, leaving 18 bases between them. The CDR3 totals 14 residues. The CDR3 DNA reads TGTGCCACCAGTACCCCTAGGGGCCCCGGTGAGCAGTTCTTC. This codes for CATSTPRGPGEQFF.

V gene TRBV5-4 combines with J gene TRBJ1-1; maybe TRBD1 (6 bases). Germline values: CDR1 SGHNT, CDR2 YYREEE (reference sequence). The CDR3 is made up of 13 amino acids. Trimming pared 4 bases from V and 2 bases from J, leaving 9 bases between. CDR3 sequence: CASSDGTNTEAFF. CDR3 nucleotide sequence: TGTGCCAGCAGCGATGGGACAAACACTGAAGCTTTCTTT.

The chain joins TRBV3-1 (or the pseudogene TRBV3-2) to TRBJ1-4; 10 bases map to TRBD1. CDR3 length equals 15 residues. The germline V gene has CDR1 LGHDT and CDR2 YNNKEL (reference sequence). The trim removed 5 bases at V and 6 bases at J, leaving 6 bases unmatched. The CDR3 bases are TGTGCCAGCAGCTCGTGGACAGGGGGAGATGAAAAACTGTTTTTT. The encoded protein is CASSSWTGGDEKLFF.

V is TRBV19 and J is TRBJ2-5, with 9 bases that match TRBD2. From germline, CDR1 is LNHDA and CDR2 SQIVND (reference sequence). The V segment lost 4 bases and the J segment 2 bases; nucleotides outside the gene matches: 8. This CDR3 comprises 16 residues. In nucleotides, the CDR3 is TGTGCCAGTAGTAAGGTCAGGCTAGCGGGACAAGAGACCCAGTACTTC. It specifies CASSKVRLAGQETQYF.

This chain uses TRBV7-9 with TRBJ1-4; the match to TRBD1 covers 8 bases. The trim removed 3 bases at V and 4 bases at J, leaving 7 bases unmatched. Germline V gives CDR1 SEHNR, CDR2 FQNEAQ (reference sequence). There are 16 residues in the CDR3. This CDR3 is CASSLGRDRLNEKLFF. The CDR3 nucleotides read TGTGCCAGCAGCTTGGGCAGGGACAGGCTTAATGAAAAACTGTTTTTT. Variable domain in full (rest from reference TRBV7-9 and TRBJ1-4): DTGVSQNPRHKITKRGQNVTFRCDPISEHNRLYWYRQTLGQGPEFLTYFQNEAQLEKSRLLSDRFSAERPKGSFSTLEIQRTEQGDSAMYLCASSLGRDRLNEKLFFGSGTQLSVL.

This sequence joins TRBV5-1 and TRBJ1-3; no firm D call. This CDR3 region has 11 residues. V was pared by 2 bases and J by 7 bases, with 4 bases between. Germline-derived CDR1 and CDR2 are SGHRS and YFSETQ. The CDR3 protein is CASSFQNTIYF. In nucleotides, the CDR3 is TGCGCCAGCAGCTTCCAGAACACCATATATTTT.

The sample holds one count of this clone. The chain carries TRBV6-5 and TRBJ1-1; D gene unclear. Germline V gene lookup returns CDR1 MNHEY and CDR2 SVGAGI. This CDR3 contains 13 residues. V gave up 4 bases and J gave up 2 bases, with 8 bases separating them. The CDR3, as DNA: TGTGCCAGCAGTTTCCCAGGAAACACTGAAGCTTTCTTT. It codes for CASSFPGNTEAFF.

This chain connects TRBV7-3 to TRBJ1-5; D uncertain. The germline V gene has CDR1 SGHTA and CDR2 FQGTGA. The CDR3 is 13 residues long. Trimming cost V 2 bases and J 5 bases, with 7 bases left between them. CDR3 amino acids: CASSLDIDQPQHF. The CDR3 coding sequence is TGTGCCAGCAGCTTAGACATAGATCAGCCCCAGCATTTT.

The V gene is TRBV6-2 or TRBV6-3, the J gene TRBJ1-2; D remains ambiguous. The CDR3 is 15 amino acids. Trimming removed 2 bases at V and 4 bases at J, with 14 bases between. Germline V CDR1 and CDR2: MNHEY, SVGEGT. CDR3 residues: CASSYEGGSSYGYTF. The CDR3 region has the DNA TGTGCCAGCAGTTACGAGGGCGGTTCCTCCTATGGCTACACCTTC.

A remark on this clone: Different DNA sequences within this sample yield the same CDR3. This chain uses TRBV15 with TRBJ2-7, with a possible D match to TRBD1 (5 bases). The ends were cut back, 0 bases at V and 6 bases at J, with 6 bases in the middle. The CDR3 spans 12 residues. CDR1 LNHNV and CDR2 YYDKDF come from the germline V gene (reference sequence). In DNA form, the CDR3 reads TGTGCCACCAGCAGAGATAGGGGCGAGCAGTACTTC. Its translation is CATSRDRGEQYF.

The chain uses TRBV7-8 and TRBJ2-7, with 10 positions matching TRBD2. Germline V gives CDR1 SGHVS, CDR2 FQNEAQ. The CDR3 extends over 14 amino acids. V was pared by 6 bases and J by 7 bases, with 9 bases of the junction left unmatched. Here the CDR3 DNA reads TGTGCCAGCAGTTCTCTAGCGGGGGATGTGGAGCAGTACTTC. Its translation is CASSSLAGDVEQYF.

The V and J genes are TRBV29-1 and TRBJ1-2, with 7 bases lining up with TRBD1. Germline V gene lookup returns CDR1 SQVTM and CDR2 ANQGSEA. This CDR3 has 11 residues. The junction had 4 bases not matched to a gene; V was cut back by 6 bases and J by 6 bases. The CDR3 sequence is CSVGTVNGYTF. The CDR3 coding sequence is TGCAGCGTAGGGACAGTGAATGGCTACACCTTC.

The gene calls are TRBV13 and TRBJ2-2, with 7 bases matching TRBD2. V trimming: 0 bases; J trimming: 7 bases; junction bases outside the gene matches: 8. Germline V gene lookup returns CDR1 PRHDT and CDR2 FYEKMQ (reference sequence). CDR3 length: 16 residues. CDR3 DNA: TGTGCCAGCAGCTTAGGTACCGGGAGGAGGAACGGGGAGCTGTTTTTT. Translated, it gives CASSLGTGRRNGELFF.

CDR3 nucleotide sequence: TGTGCCAGCAGCTTGGATAGGTCGGGGACTGAAGCTTTCTTT. Translation: CASSLDRSGTEAFF. The chain is built from TRBV5-6 and TRBJ1-1; D call uncertain. This CDR3 region has 14 residues. Trimming cost V 0 bases and J 5 bases, with 11 bases left between them. Per the germline V gene, CDR1 is SGHDT and CDR2 is YYEEEE.

This chain uses TRBV6-4 with TRBJ1-5, with TRBD1 matching over 9 bases. This CDR3 spans 14 amino acids. V shed 5 bases, J shed 4 bases, and the junction held 3 bases outside the gene matches. The germline CDR1 and CDR2 sequences are MRHNA and SNTAGT. The CDR3 nucleotides read TGTGCCAGCAGTTCGGGACAGGGTAATCAGCCCCAGCATTTT. Translating gives CASSSGQGNQPQHF.

Concerning this clone itself: Other DNA sequences in the sample encode the same CDR3. V gene TRBV13 combines with J gene TRBJ1-4; tentatively, D is TRBD1 (6 bases). Deletions cut 2 bases from V and 5 bases from J, with 9 bases between. The CDR3 sequence is 14 residues long. Germline V gene sequence: CDR1 PRHDT, CDR2 FYEKMQ (reference sequence). This chain's CDR3 is CASSLRQGNEKLFF. The DNA for the CDR3 is TGTGCCAGCAGCTTACGGCAGGGGAATGAAAAACTGTTTTTT.

This rearrangement joins TRBV5-4 to TRBJ1-2, with no clear D. Germline CDR1 SGHNT, CDR2 YYREEE (reference sequence). V lost 0 bases and J lost 5, with 8 bases in between. The CDR3 consists of 13 residues. CDR3 residues: CASSLDKEYGYTF. Written as DNA, the CDR3 is TGTGCCAGCAGCTTGGACAAGGAGTATGGCTACACCTTC.

This chain connects TRBV15 to TRBJ2-5; 7 bases match TRBD2. Germline CDR1 is LNHNV and CDR2 is YYDKDF (reference sequence). V gave up 8 bases and J gave up 2 bases; unmatched junction bases: 8. The CDR3 length is 14 residues. The CDR3 nucleotides are TGTGCCACCCGAGCTAGCGGATTACAAGAGACCCAGTACTTC. As protein: CATRASGLQETQYF.

The rearrangement joins TRBV7-2 to TRBJ1-3; 8 nucleotides match TRBD1. From germline, CDR1 is SGHTA and CDR2 FQGNSA. V was clipped by 5 bases and J by 4 bases; unmatched bases: 7. The length of the CDR3 is 15 residues. Written as DNA, the CDR3 is TGTGCCAGCAGCCGTGACAGGGGTGCAGGAAACACCATATATTTT. This codes for CASSRDRGAGNTIYF.

The rearrangement uses TRBV5-1 and TRBJ1-1, with D maybe TRBD1 (6 bases). Trimming cost V 7 bases and J 5 bases, with 12 bases left between them. Germline V gives CDR1 SGHRS, CDR2 YFSETQ. CDR3 size: 12 residues. CDR3 sequence: CASGGGRTEAFF. The CDR3 coding sequence is TGCGCCAGCGGGGGGGGCAGGACTGAAGCTTTCTTT.

In this sample, this clone turned up a few times. The rearrangement uses TRBV6-5 and TRBJ1-5; D remains unclear. Germline V lookup: CDR1 MNHEY, CDR2 SVGAGI. V lost 3 bases to trimming and J lost 2 bases, with 8 bases between them. The CDR3 has 14 amino acids. The CDR3 reads CASSYNFGNQPQHF. Written as DNA, the CDR3 is TGTGCCAGCAGTTATAACTTCGGCAATCAGCCCCAGCATTTT.

V and J are TRBV19 and TRBJ1-2; D is uncertain. Per germline, CDR1 LNHDA and CDR2 SQIVND (reference sequence). The ends were cut back, 5 bases at V and 8 bases at J, with 9 bases in the middle. The CDR3 totals 11 residues. The CDR3 coding sequence is TGTGCCAGTAGTGCCTTCGGGGGCTACACCTTC. This encodes CASSAFGGYTF.

This rearrangement joins TRBV28 to TRBJ2-1; D call uncertain. In germline, CDR1 is MDHEN, CDR2 SYDVKM. V lost 3 bases to trimming and J lost 4 bases, with 7 bases between them. This CDR3 spans 13 amino acids. The CDR3 spells CASSLSFYNEQFF. The CDR3 DNA follows: TGTGCCAGCAGTTTGAGCTTTTACAATGAGCAGTTCTTC.